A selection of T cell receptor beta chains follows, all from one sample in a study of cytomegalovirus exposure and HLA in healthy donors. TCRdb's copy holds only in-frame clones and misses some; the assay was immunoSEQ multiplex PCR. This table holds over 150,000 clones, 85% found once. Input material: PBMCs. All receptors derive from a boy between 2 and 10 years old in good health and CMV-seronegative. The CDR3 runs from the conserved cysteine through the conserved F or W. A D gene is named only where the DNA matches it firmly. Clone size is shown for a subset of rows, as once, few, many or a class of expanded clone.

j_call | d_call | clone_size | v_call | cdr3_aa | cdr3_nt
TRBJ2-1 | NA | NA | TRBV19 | CATLGQGKYNEQFF | TGTGCCACCTTGGGGCAGGGTAAATACAATGAGCAGTTCTTC
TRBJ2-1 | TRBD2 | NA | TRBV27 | CASSPHAGLGYNEQFF | TGTGCCAGCAGTCCCCACGCGGGACTAGGCTACAATGAGCAGTTCTTC
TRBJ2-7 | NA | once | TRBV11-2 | CASSSTGIPNEQYF | TGTGCCAGCAGCTCTACAGGGATCCCAAACGAGCAGTACTTC
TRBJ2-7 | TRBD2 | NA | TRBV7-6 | CASSLAGAGGFYEQYF | TGTGCCAGCAGCTTAGCAGGTGCGGGAGGATTCTACGAGCAGTACTTC
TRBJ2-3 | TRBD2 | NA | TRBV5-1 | CASSLGPSGPFTDTQYF | TGCGCCAGCAGCTTGGGTCCTAGCGGTCCATTCACAGATACGCAGTATTTT
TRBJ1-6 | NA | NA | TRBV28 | CASNSPGNSPLHF | TGTGCCAGCAACTCACCCGGGAATTCACCCCTCCACTTT
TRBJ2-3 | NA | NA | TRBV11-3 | CASSLVWGRTDTQYF | TGTGCCAGCAGCTTAGTTTGGGGCCGCACAGATACGCAGTATTTT
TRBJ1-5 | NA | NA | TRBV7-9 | CASSSGGRAQPQHF | TGTGCCAGCAGCTCCGGGGGGCGGGCTCAGCCCCAGCATTTT
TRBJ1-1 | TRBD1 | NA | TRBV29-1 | CSVGPGQAGNTEAFF | TGCAGCGTTGGTCCGGGACAGGCCGGGAACACTGAAGCTTTCTTT
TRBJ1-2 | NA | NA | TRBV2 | CASSGAGSYGYTF | TGTGCCAGCAGTGGGGCGGGAAGCTATGGCTACACCTTC
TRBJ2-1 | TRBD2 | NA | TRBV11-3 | CASSGGGYNEQFF | TGTGCCAGCAGCGGGGGGGGTTACAATGAGCAGTTCTTC
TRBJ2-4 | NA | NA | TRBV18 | CASSFPGEAKNIQYF | TGTGCCAGCTCATTTCCGGGGGAGGCCAAAAACATTCAGTACTTC
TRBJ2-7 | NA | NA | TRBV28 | CATAGWSDEQYF | TGTGCCACCGCGGGGTGGTCGGACGAGCAGTACTTC
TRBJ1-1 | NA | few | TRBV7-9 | CASSLLAETLKAFF | TGTGCCAGCAGCTTACTGGCGGAAACACTGAAAGCTTTCTTT
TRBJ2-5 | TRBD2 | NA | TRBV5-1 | CASSGTSGTGGAQYF | TGCGCCAGTAGCGGGACTAGCGGTACGGGTGGGGCCCAGTACTTC